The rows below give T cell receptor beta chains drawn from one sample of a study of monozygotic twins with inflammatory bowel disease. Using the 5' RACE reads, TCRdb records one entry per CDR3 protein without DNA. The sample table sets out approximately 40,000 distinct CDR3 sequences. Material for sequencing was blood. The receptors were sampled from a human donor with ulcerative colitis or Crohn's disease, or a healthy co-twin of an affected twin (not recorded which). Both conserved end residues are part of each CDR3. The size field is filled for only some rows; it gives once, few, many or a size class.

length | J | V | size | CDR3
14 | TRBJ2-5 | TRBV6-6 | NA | CASSYSISGETQYF
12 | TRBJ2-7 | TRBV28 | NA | CASGYRVYEQYF
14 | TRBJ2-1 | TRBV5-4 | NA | CASIGQGAGNEQFF
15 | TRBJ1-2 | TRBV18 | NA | CASSPSGQALGGYTF
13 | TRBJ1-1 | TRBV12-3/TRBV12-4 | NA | CASSLGTVTEAFF
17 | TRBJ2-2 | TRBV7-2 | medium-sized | CASSFGQTGASTGELFF
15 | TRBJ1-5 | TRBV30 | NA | CAWSQDRGSNQPQHF
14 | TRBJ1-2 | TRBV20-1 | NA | CSARNRDGDYGYTF
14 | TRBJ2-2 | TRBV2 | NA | CASRKDGPGGELFF
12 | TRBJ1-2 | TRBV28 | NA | CASSAPNYGYTF
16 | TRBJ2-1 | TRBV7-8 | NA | CASSLDSGISYNEQFF
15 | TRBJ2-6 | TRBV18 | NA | CASSPGRSGANVLTF
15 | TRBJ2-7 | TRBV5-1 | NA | CASSLTIGDPYEQYF
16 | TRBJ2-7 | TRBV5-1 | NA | CASSSTAGTGAYEQYF
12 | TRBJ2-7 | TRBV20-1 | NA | CSAKRGVDEQYF
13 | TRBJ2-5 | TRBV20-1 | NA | CSAKRGDRETQYF
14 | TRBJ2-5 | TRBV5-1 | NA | CASTSGTSGGAQYF
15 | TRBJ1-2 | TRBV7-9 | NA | CASSQRGQPEGVYTF
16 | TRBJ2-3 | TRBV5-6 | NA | CASSPGTGASTDTQYF
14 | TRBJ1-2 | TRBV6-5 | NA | CASSYRQGGYGYTF
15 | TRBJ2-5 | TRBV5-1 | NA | CASSFGGSGGETQYF
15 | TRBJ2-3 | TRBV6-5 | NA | CASSYNPGGTDTQYF
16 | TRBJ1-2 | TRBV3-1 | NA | CASSHPGRLLGDGYTF
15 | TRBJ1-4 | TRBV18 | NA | CASSPTGTGSEKLFF
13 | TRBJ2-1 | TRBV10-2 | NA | CASNRGVYNEQFF
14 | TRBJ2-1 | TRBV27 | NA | CASSLLAETRGEFF
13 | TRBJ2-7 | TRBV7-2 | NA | CASSLSGDYEQYF
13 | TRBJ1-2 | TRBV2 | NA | CASSRMGQGGYTF
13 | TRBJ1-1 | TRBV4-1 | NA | CASSQEWATEAFF
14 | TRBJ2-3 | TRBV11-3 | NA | CASSEGAPSDTQYF
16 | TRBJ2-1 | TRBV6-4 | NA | CASSDSGTGDYNEQFF
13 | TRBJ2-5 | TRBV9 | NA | CASNLNLGETQYF
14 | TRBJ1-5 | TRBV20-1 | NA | CSASLPLGNQPQHF